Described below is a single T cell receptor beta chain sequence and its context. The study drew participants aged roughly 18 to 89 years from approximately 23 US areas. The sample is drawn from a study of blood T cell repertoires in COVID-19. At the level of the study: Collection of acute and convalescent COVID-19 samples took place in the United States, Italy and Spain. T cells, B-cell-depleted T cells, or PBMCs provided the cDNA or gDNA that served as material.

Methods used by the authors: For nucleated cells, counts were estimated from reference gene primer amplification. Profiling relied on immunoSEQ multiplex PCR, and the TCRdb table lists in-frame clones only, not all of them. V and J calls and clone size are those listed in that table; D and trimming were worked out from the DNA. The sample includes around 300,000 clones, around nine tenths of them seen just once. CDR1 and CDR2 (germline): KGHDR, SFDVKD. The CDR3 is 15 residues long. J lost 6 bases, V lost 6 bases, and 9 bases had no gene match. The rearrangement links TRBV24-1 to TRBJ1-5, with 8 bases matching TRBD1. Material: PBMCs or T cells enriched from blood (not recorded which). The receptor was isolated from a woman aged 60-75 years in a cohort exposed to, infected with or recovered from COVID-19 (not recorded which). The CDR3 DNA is TGTGCCACCAGTTCCGCATCAGGGGGCGGTCAGCCCCAGCATTTT. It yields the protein CATSSASGGGQPQHF.